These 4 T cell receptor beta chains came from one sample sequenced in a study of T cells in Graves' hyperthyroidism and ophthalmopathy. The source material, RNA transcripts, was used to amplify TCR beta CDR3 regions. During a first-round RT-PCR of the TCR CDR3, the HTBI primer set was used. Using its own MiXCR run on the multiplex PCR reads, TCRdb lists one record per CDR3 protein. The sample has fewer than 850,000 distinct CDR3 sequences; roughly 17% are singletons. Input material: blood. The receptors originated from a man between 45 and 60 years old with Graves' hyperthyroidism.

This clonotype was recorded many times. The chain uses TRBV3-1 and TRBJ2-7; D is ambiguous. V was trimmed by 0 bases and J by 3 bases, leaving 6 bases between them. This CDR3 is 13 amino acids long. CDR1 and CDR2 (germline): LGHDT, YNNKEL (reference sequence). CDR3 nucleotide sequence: TGTGCCAGCAGCCAAGAATTAGACTACGAGCAGTACTTC. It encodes CASSQELDYEQYF.

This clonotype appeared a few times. CDR3: CASSPPPTSGVGRYNEQFF. In DNA, the CDR3 is TGTGCCAGCTCACCACCGCCTACTTCGGGAGTAGGGAGGTACAATGAGCAGTTCTTC. This chain uses TRBV18 with TRBJ2-1, with D possibly TRBD2 on 6 matching bases. Trimming took off 0 bases at V and 4 bases at J, with 22 bases between the two ends. This CDR3 is built from 19 residues. Germline loops: CDR1 KGHSH, CDR2 LQKENI.

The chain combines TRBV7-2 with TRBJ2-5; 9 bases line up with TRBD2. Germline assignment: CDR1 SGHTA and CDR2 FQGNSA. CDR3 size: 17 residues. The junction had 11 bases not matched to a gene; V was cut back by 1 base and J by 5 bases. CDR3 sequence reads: CASSLGGRSGSLETQYF. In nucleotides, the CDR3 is TGTGCCAGCAGCTTAGGAGGTCGTAGCGGGAGCCTTGAGACCCAGTACTTC.

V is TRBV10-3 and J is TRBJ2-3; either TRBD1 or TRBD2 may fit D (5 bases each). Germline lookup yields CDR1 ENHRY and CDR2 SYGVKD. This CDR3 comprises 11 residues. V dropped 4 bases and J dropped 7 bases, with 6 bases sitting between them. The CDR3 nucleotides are TGTGCCATCAGTGGGGGGAATACGCAGTATTTT. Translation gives CAISGGNTQYF.